This note documents a single T cell receptor beta chain sequence. The data were taken from a study of Tregs in tolerant kidney transplant recipients. The CDR3 totals 14 residues. Germline V lookup: CDR1 LNHNV, CDR2 YYDKDF (reference sequence). Trimming removed 0 bases at V and 2 bases at J, with 6 bases between. Sequencing was performed with immunoSEQ multiplex PCR; in TCRdb, only in-frame clones are kept and a portion is missing. The data show about 240,000 clones, about four fifths seen once. The sequenced sample was CD4+ T cells from blood. The receptor comes from a human donor in good health. The V gene is TRBV15, the J gene TRBJ2-3; a weak D match, TRBD1 (5 bases). CDR3 sequence reads: CATSREQATDTQYF. As DNA, the CDR3 is TGTGCCACCAGCAGAGAACAGGCCACAGATACGCAGTATTTT.